This T cell receptor (beta chain) was observed in a study of PD-1 blockade in classical Hodgkin lymphoma. Measured with immunoSEQ multiplex PCR; TCRdb has only the in-frame clones, and not every one. The sample has about 27,000 clones, around 72% seen once; the top ten hold approximately 3.6%. The V and J ends lost 1 base and 1 base respectively, with 20 bases between them. The CDR3 totals 19 residues. The germline V gene has CDR1 LNHDA and CDR2 SQIVND (reference sequence). The time point was: cycle 4 day 1 (C4D1), after more than 5 weeks of nivolumab. Each patient's relapse followed autologous stem cell transplantation, and brentuximab vedotin exposure varied.

The clonotype originates from a human donor with classical Hodgkin lymphoma. Sequenced here: peripheral blood mononuclear cells (PBMCs), sampled before the fourth cycle of nivolumab. The gene calls are TRBV19 and TRBJ1-5, with D unresolved. The CDR3 loop is CASSIVSWSSEGSNQPQHF. In nucleotides, the CDR3 is TGTGCCAGTAGTATAGTCTCGTGGTCCTCCGAAGGGAGCAATCAGCCCCAGCATTTT.